The 20 T cell receptor beta chains reported below all come from one sample, sequenced in a study of blood T cell repertoires in COVID-19. Using immunoSEQ multiplex PCR, the repertoire was profiled, and TCRdb retains in-frame clones only, with some absent. The table shows some 320,000 clones, with about nine tenths occurring only once. The sample was PBMCs or T cells enriched from blood (not recorded which). Source of these receptors: a woman between 50 and 59 years old who had been exposed to COVID-19.

This rearrangement joins TRBV4-1 to TRBJ1-1; D unclear. The V end was cut by 1 base, the J end by 2 bases, with 8 bases between. Germline V CDR1 and CDR2: MGHRA, YSYEKL. This CDR3 has 14 amino acids. DNA for the CDR3: TGCGCCAGCAGCCAAGTTTTCCGTAACACTGAAGCTTTCTTT. This gives the protein CASSQVFRNTEAFF.

This sequence joins TRBV3-1 (or the pseudogene TRBV3-2) and TRBJ2-3; D unresolved. The V and J ends lost 2 bases and 3 bases respectively, with 6 bases between them. The CDR3 runs to 13 residues. CDR1 LGHDT and CDR2 YNNKEL come from the germline V gene (reference sequence). This CDR3 is CASSQKATDTQYF. Written as DNA, the CDR3 is TGTGCCAGCAGCCAAAAAGCGACAGATACGCAGTATTTT.

This chain connects TRBV30 to TRBJ1-5; D is uncertain. CDR1 GTSNPN and CDR2 SVGIG come from the germline V gene (reference sequence). The V and J ends lost 4 bases and 7 bases respectively, with 11 bases between them. The CDR3 consists of 12 residues. The CDR3 DNA is TGTGCCTGGACAGCCCCCGGGCAGCCCCAGCATTTT. Its protein product is CAWTAPGQPQHF. Full variable domain (rest looked up from reference TRBV30 and TRBJ1-5): SQTIHQWPATLVQPVGSPLSLECTVEGTSNPNLYWYRQAAGRGLQLLFYSVGIGQISSEVPQNLSASRPQDRQFILSSKKLLLSDSGFYLCAWTAPGQPQHFGDGTRLSIL.

This clone was detected a few times. The chain has TRBV7-9 and TRBJ2-1, with 11 bases fitting TRBD2. The CDR3 has 17 residues. J lost 6 bases, V lost 0 bases, and 7 bases had no gene match. Germline V gene data show CDR1 as SEHNR and CDR2 as FQNEAQ (reference sequence). The CDR3 nucleotides are TGTGCCAGCAGCTTAGCAGGGACTAGCGGAACGGTCAATGAGCAGTTCTTC. It is translated as CASSLAGTSGTVNEQFF.

The V gene is TRBV7-8, the J gene TRBJ2-1; perhaps TRBD1 as D (6 bases). Trimming stripped 1 base from V and 3 bases from J, with 13 bases between. Germline V gene lookup returns CDR1 SGHVS and CDR2 FQNEAQ. The CDR3 has 16 residues. The CDR3 DNA sequence: TGTGCCAGCAGCTTAGACACGGGACACCTCTACAATGAGCAGTTCTTC. Its translation: CASSLDTGHLYNEQFF.

The V gene is TRBV5-5, the J gene TRBJ1-1; 11 bases align to TRBD1. Trimming removed 3 bases from V and 6 bases from J; junction bases left unmatched: 4. The CDR3 runs to 14 residues. Germline assignment: CDR1 SGHKS and CDR2 YYEKEE (reference sequence). This chain's CDR3 is CASSWDRGLAEAFF. CDR3 DNA sequence: TGTGCCAGCAGCTGGGACAGGGGGTTGGCTGAAGCTTTCTTT.

This clone has only one observation. J is TRBJ2-3 and V is TRBV6-5; the match to TRBD2 covers 7 bases. The CDR3 sequence is 13 residues long. J gave up 5 bases and V 8 bases, and 7 bases lay outside the gene matches. Germline loops: CDR1 MNHEY, CDR2 SVGAGI. The CDR3 region is CASGSREIDTQYF. The CDR3 coding sequence is TGTGCCAGCGGCTCGCGGGAGATAGATACGCAGTATTTT.

This rearrangement joins TRBV9 to TRBJ2-5, with TRBD2 identical over 8 bases. This CDR3 has 16 residues. Germline CDR1 SGDLS, CDR2 YYNGEE. J lost 2 bases, V lost 4 bases, and 10 bases had no gene match. The CDR3 bases are TGTGCCAGCAGCTCCCCGTGGGCGGGGGGACAAGAGACCCAGTACTTC. This encodes CASSSPWAGGQETQYF. The full variable domain, completed using reference TRBV9 and TRBJ2-5, is DSGVTQTPKHLITATGQRVTLRCSPRSGDLSVYWYQQSLDQGLQFLIQYYNGEERAKGNILERFSAQQFPDLHSELNLSSLELGDSALYFCASSSPWAGGQETQYFGPGTRLLVL.

The genes are TRBV7-2 and TRBJ2-7; D perhaps matches TRBD1 (6 bases). The V gene's germline CDR1 is SGHTA and CDR2 FQGNSA. The length of the CDR3 is 14 residues. The V end was cut by 2 bases, the J end by 8 bases, with 16 bases between. The CDR3 DNA sequence: TGTGCCAGCAGCTTACAGGGGCCGTTACCACAGCAGTACTTC. It codes for CASSLQGPLPQQYF.

In DNA form, the CDR3 reads TGTGCCAGCAAACTCAGGGAAACGAACACTGAAGCTTTCTTT. It specifies CASKLRETNTEAFF. The rearrangement links TRBV2 to TRBJ1-1; D perhaps matches TRBD1 (5 bases). Germline-derived CDR1 and CDR2 are SNHLY and FYNNEI. The ends were cut back, 7 bases at V and 1 base at J, with 13 bases in the middle. The CDR3 extends over 14 amino acids.

The rearrangement uses TRBV3-1 (or the pseudogene TRBV3-2) and TRBJ2-5, with 10 bases aligning to TRBD2. The CDR3 has 16 residues. The V gene end was trimmed by 5 bases and the J gene end by 3 bases; junction bases not matched to a gene: 9. The germline CDR1 and CDR2 sequences are LGHDT and YNNKEL (reference sequence). CDR3: CASSISGGHEKETQYF. Written as DNA, the CDR3 is TGTGCCAGCAGCATTAGCGGGGGGCACGAAAAAGAGACCCAGTACTTC.

The chain couples TRBV12-3 or TRBV12-4 to TRBJ2-5; maybe TRBD1 (7 bases). Between the trimmed V and J ends, which lost 6 bases and 2 bases, there was a span of 10 bases. The CDR3 loop spans 13 amino acids. CDR3 protein: CASSGGQQETQYF. For the CDR3, the DNA is TGTGCCAGCAGCGGGGGACAGCAAGAGACCCAGTACTTC.

The genes are TRBV5-4 and TRBJ2-7, with D possibly TRBD1 on 6 matching bases. Germline V gene data show CDR1 as SGHNT and CDR2 as YYREEE (reference sequence). The CDR3 sequence is 15 residues long. V gave up 0 bases and J gave up 5 bases, with 15 bases separating them. The CDR3 nucleotides read TGTGCCAGCAGCTTGGTCCAGGGGTCTTCTAACGAGCAGTACTTC. This gives the protein CASSLVQGSSNEQYF.

The chain uses TRBV30 and TRBJ1-2, with 8 positions matching TRBD1. The CDR3 totals 12 residues. The trim removed 8 bases at V and 8 bases at J, leaving 10 bases unmatched. CDR1 is GTSNPN and CDR2 is SVGIG in the germline V gene (reference sequence). The CDR3 spells CARMDREIGYTF. In DNA, the CDR3 is TGTGCCCGGATGGACAGGGAGATAGGCTACACCTTC.

This rearrangement joins TRBV6-1 to TRBJ1-6, with D uncertain. This CDR3 has 13 amino acids. Trimming removed 2 bases at V and 10 bases at J, with 9 bases between. Looked up from germline, CDR1 is MNHNS and CDR2 is SASEGT. The chain's CDR3 is CASSENGESPLHF. CDR3 DNA sequence: TGTGCCAGCAGTGAAAACGGGGAGTCACCCCTCCACTTT.

V gene TRBV7-9 combines with J gene TRBJ2-1, with a weak D call TRBD1 (7 bases). Trimming stripped 5 bases from V and 15 bases from J, with 20 bases between. Germline lookup yields CDR1 SEHNR and CDR2 FQNEAQ (reference sequence). This CDR3 contains 13 residues. In nucleotides, the CDR3 is TGTGCCAGCAGCAACCAACACAGACAGGGAGGGTTCTTC. It codes for CASSNQHRQGGFF.

The sample holds a few counts of this clone. The chain uses TRBV29-1 and TRBJ1-1, with 7 bases aligning to TRBD1. V was clipped by 6 bases and J by 4 bases; unmatched bases: 8. Germline CDR1 is SQVTM and CDR2 is ANQGSEA. There are 13 residues in the CDR3. CDR3 region: CSVTGVLRTEAFF. CDR3 DNA: TGCAGCGTAACAGGGGTACTACGCACTGAAGCTTTCTTT.

The CDR3 sequence: CASSQVQGARYTEAFF. In DNA, the CDR3 is TGTGCCAGCAGCCAAGTGCAGGGGGCGCGGTACACTGAAGCTTTCTTT. This chain joins TRBV3-1 (or the pseudogene TRBV3-2) and TRBJ1-1; 8 bases line up with TRBD1. The V segment lost 1 base and the J segment 3 bases; nucleotides outside the gene matches: 7. CDR3 size: 16 residues. The germline CDR1 and CDR2 sequences are LGHDT and YNNKEL (reference sequence).

This chain uses TRBV6-1 with TRBJ2-7; D uncertain. The length of the CDR3 is 15 residues. Germline lookup yields CDR1 MNHNS and CDR2 SASEGT. The germline V and J ends were trimmed by 2 bases and 3 bases, with 14 bases remaining between them. In nucleotides, the CDR3 is TGTGCCAGCAGTGAATCGCCCGCGGTTGGCTACGAGCAGTACTTC. Translation: CASSESPAVGYEQYF.

In the case of this clone: The germline gene is not matched at one end of the junction; a read error may be the cause. In DNA form, the CDR3 reads TGTGCCAGTAGTATTACAGGCTTTTCTGGCAACACCATATATTTT. Amino acids: CASSITGFSGNTIYF. The chain employs TRBV19 and TRBJ1-3, with D maybe TRBD1 (5 bases). CDR3 length equals 15 residues. Germline CDR1 reads LNHDA; CDR2 reads SQIVND (reference sequence).